This T cell receptor (beta chain) appears in the sequencing data of a study of T cells in Graves' hyperthyroidism and ophthalmopathy. Amplified TCR beta CDR3 regions came from RNA transcripts. RT-PCR in the first round (using the HTBI primer set) targeted the TCR CDR3. TCRdb processed the multiplex PCR reads anew with MiXCR; each CDR3 protein has one entry. The data contain 640,000 or so distinct CDR3 sequences, approximately 15% of them singletons. Regarding the study as a whole: Researchers report that a 13 V-J model separated ophthalmopathy from stable hyperthyroidism.

The CDR3 extends over 16 amino acids. The germline V gene has CDR1 MNHEY and CDR2 SVGEGT. This clonotype has more than one count but fewer than ten. What it binds is not known. The junction and the germline gene differ at one end; a read error may be behind it. The receptor was derived from a young woman with Graves' ophthalmopathy. The sample was blood. V is TRBV6-2 or TRBV6-3 and J is TRBJ1-1, with 7 bases identical to TRBD1. CDR3 DNA: TGTGCCAGCAGTTACAATCGACAGGGTCTGAAAACTGAAGCTTTCTTT. Its protein product is CASSYNRQGLKTEAFF.